The next 15 T cell receptor beta chains were all read from a single sample in a study of T-cell memory formation after mild COVID-19. TCRdb re-called the 5' RACE reads through MiXCR, storing one row per CDR3 protein. There are roughly 220,000 distinct CDR3 sequences in the sample; 9.5% to 10% occur only once, and around 3.3% lies in the top ten. The sequenced sample consisted of PBMCs or a T cell subset sorted from them (not recorded which). Source of these receptors: a man aged 18 to 30 who had mild COVID-19 (a few samples of this study predate the infection). Cell type and time point are not known.

This clonotype was seen just once. V gene TRBV2 combines with J gene TRBJ2-3, with 8 bases identical to TRBD1. The germline V gene has CDR1 SNHLY and CDR2 FYNNEI. The CDR3 has 15 amino acids. Trimming removed 1 base from V and 13 bases from J; junction bases left unmatched: 13. The CDR3 reads CASSEGRLTGDVKYF. DNA of the CDR3: TGTGCCAGCAGTGAAGGCCGATTGACAGGGGATGTGAAGTATTTT.

This clonotype came up many times. The chain carries TRBV5-1 and TRBJ2-7; no clear D. This CDR3 spans 14 amino acids. CDR1 and CDR2 (germline): SGHRS, YFSETQ. Trimming cost V 3 bases and J 1 base, with 11 bases left between them. This CDR3 is CASSYTDRSYEQYF. In DNA, the CDR3 is TGCGCCAGCAGCTACACCGACCGGTCCTACGAGCAGTACTTC.

The rearrangement joins TRBV20-1 to TRBJ2-3; TRBD1 matches at 8 bases. Germline V CDR1 and CDR2: DFQATT, SNEGSKA (reference sequence). The CDR3 runs to 16 residues. The trim removed 6 bases at V and 2 bases at J, leaving 13 bases unmatched. The CDR3 spells CSARDRRLALTDTQYF. CDR3 DNA sequence: TGCAGTGCCAGGGACAGGCGCCTCGCCCTCACAGATACGCAGTATTTT.

This chain uses TRBV6-6 with TRBJ1-2, with D unclear. Germline values: CDR1 MNHNY, CDR2 SVGAGI (reference sequence). Trimming stripped 11 bases from V and 1 base from J, with 5 bases between. The CDR3 loop spans 10 amino acids. The CDR3 DNA follows: TGTGCCGGTGGTAACTATGGCTACACCTTC. Protein sequence: CAGGNYGYTF.

This clonotype showed up just a few times. The chain recombines TRBV12-3 or TRBV12-4 with TRBJ2-5; D uncertain. The V and J ends lost 3 bases and 5 bases respectively, with 10 bases between them. The CDR3 loop spans 13 amino acids. In DNA form, the CDR3 reads TGTGCCAGCAGTTTTGCCCTCGGGGAGACCCAGTACTTC. Protein: CASSFALGETQYF.

This clonotype was counted a few times. The rearrangement uses TRBV2 and TRBJ1-2; no definite D call. The CDR3 has 14 amino acids. Germline V gives CDR1 SNHLY, CDR2 FYNNEI. The germline V and J ends were trimmed by 2 bases and 5 bases, with 12 bases remaining between them. The CDR3 loop is CASSERWSDYGYTF. The CDR3 DNA sequence: TGTGCCAGCAGTGAAAGGTGGTCGGATTATGGCTACACCTTC.

This clonotype was observed a handful of times. The chain is built from TRBV28 and TRBJ2-7; 8 bases are shared with TRBD2. Germline V gene sequence: CDR1 MDHEN, CDR2 SYDVKM. The J segment lost 3 bases and the V segment lost 7 bases, leaving 5 bases of the junction unmatched. This CDR3 spans 13 amino acids. CDR3: CASMVAGSYEQYV. As DNA, the CDR3 is TGTGCCAGCATGGTAGCGGGAAGCTACGAGCAGTACGTC.

The gene calls are TRBV12-3 or TRBV12-4 and TRBJ2-3; 12 bases are a match to TRBD1. The CDR3 is 14 amino acids. The trim removed 7 bases at V and 8 bases at J, leaving 7 bases unmatched. CDR3 amino acids: CASTPGQGAGTQYF. The CDR3 DNA reads TGTGCCAGCACCCCGGGACAGGGGGCTGGTACGCAGTATTTT.

Only a few counts were recorded for this clonotype. As DNA, the CDR3 is TGCGCCAGCACCGGAGGGGAAGACGAAAAACTGTTTTTT. As protein: CASTGGEDEKLFF. This chain joins TRBV5-1 and TRBJ1-4; tentatively, D is TRBD1 (5 bases). The germline V and J ends were trimmed by 6 bases and 8 bases, with 14 bases remaining between them. The CDR3 spans 13 residues. In germline, CDR1 is SGHRS, CDR2 YFSETQ. The whole variable domain, remainder taken from reference TRBV5-1 and TRBJ1-4, is KAGVTQTPRYLIKTRGQQVTLSCSPISGHRSVSWYQQTPGQGLQFLFEYFSETQRNKGNFPGRFSGRQFSNSRSEMNVSTLELGDSALYLCASTGGEDEKLFFGSGTQLSVL.

This chain links TRBV5-4 with TRBJ2-5, with TRBD1 matching 8 bases. The CDR3 is made up of 14 amino acids. The J segment lost 5 bases and the V segment lost 4 bases, leaving 7 bases of the junction unmatched. Germline lookup yields CDR1 SGHNT and CDR2 YYREEE (reference sequence). CDR3 residues: CASSRQGSVETQYF. The CDR3 DNA reads TGTGCCAGCAGCAGACAGGGGTCGGTGGAGACCCAGTACTTC.

This clonotype came up a few times. The V call is TRBV11-2, the J call TRBJ2-2, with D perhaps matching TRBD1 (6 bases). The CDR3 spans 13 residues. V lost 10 bases and J lost 1, with 10 bases in between. The germline V gene has CDR1 SGHAT and CDR2 FQNNGV. CDR3 nucleotides: TGTGCCACTAGCAGGGGGAACACCGGGGAGCTGTTTTTT. Residues: CATSRGNTGELFF.

This clonotype was counted ten times or more. J is TRBJ2-5 and V is TRBV6-5; D may be TRBD1 or TRBD2 (5 bases each). The V end lost 6 bases, the J end lost 4 bases, and 12 bases lay between the germline ends. The CDR3 runs to 13 residues. Germline-derived CDR1 and CDR2 are MNHEY and SVGAGI. CDR3 bases: TGTGCCAGCAGCTACGGGACCGGAGAGACCCAGTACTTC. Protein sequence: CASSYGTGETQYF.

This clonotype has more than one count but fewer than ten. This chain links TRBV7-2 with TRBJ1-2; D unclear. The ends were cut back, 3 bases at V and 5 bases at J, with 10 bases in the middle. The CDR3 spans 13 residues. Looked up from germline, CDR1 is SGHTA and CDR2 is FQGNSA. This CDR3 reads CASSFSLMYGYTF. The DNA of the CDR3 is TGTGCCAGCAGCTTCTCCCTTATGTATGGCTACACCTTC.

This clonotype was recorded many times. The rearrangement links TRBV4-1 to TRBJ2-5, with D perhaps TRBD2 (5 bases). The CDR3 covers 14 residues. The V gene's germline CDR1 is MGHRA and CDR2 YSYEKL. The ends were cut back, 4 bases at V and 2 bases at J, with 11 bases in the middle. The CDR3 sequence is CASSRGQAQETQYF. In DNA, the CDR3 is TGCGCCAGCAGCCGCGGGCAGGCTCAAGAGACCCAGTACTTC.

There are many counts of this clonotype. The V gene is TRBV6-4, the J gene TRBJ2-6; 8 nucleotides agree with TRBD1. The CDR3 has 16 residues. V lost 0 bases, J lost 2 bases, and 0 bases stayed unmatched. Germline assignment: CDR1 MRHNA and CDR2 SNTAGT. Here the CDR3 DNA reads TGTGCCAGCAGTGACTCGACAGGGGCTGGGGCCAACGTCCTGACTTTC. Its translation is CASSDSTGAGANVLTF.